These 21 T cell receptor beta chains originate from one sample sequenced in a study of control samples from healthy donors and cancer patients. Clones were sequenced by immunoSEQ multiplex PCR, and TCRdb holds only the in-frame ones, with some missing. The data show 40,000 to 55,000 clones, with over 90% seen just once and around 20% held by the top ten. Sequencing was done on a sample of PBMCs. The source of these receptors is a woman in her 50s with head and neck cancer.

For the CDR3, the DNA is TGTGCCAGCAGCTCTACCGGGACCCGAGGGGGCTACACCTTC. Translated: CASSSTGTRGGYTF. The rearrangement uses TRBV7-8 and TRBJ1-2; D is perhaps TRBD1 (5 bases). Germline-derived CDR1 and CDR2 are SGHVS and FQNEAQ. V was shortened by 4 bases and J by 8 bases, with 17 bases between the two germline ends. CDR3 length: 14 residues.

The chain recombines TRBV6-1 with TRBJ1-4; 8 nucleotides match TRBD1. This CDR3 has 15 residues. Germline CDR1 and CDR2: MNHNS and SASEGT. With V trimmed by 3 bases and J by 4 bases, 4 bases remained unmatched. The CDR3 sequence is CASSEQGADNEKLFF. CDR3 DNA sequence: TGTGCCAGCAGTGAGCAGGGGGCGGATAATGAAAAACTGTTTTTT.

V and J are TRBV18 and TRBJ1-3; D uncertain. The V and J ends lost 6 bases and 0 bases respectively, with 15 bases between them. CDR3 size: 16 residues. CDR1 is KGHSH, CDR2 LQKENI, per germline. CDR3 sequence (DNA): TGTGCCAGCTCCGTGCGTCAAAGAAGCTCTGGAAACACCATATATTTT. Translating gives CASSVRQRSSGNTIYF.

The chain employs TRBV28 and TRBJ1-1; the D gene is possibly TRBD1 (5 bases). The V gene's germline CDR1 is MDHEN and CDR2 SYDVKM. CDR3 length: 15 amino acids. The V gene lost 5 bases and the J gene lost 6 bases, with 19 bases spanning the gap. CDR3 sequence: CASSLTGGRLPEAFF. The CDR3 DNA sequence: TGTGCCAGCAGTCTGACCGGGGGACGATTACCTGAAGCTTTCTTT. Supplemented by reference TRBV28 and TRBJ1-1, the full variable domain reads DVKVTQSSRYLVKRTGEKVFLECVQDMDHENMFWYRQDPGLGLRLIYFSYDVKMKEKGDIPEGYSVSREKKERFSLILESASTNQTSMYLCASSLTGGRLPEAFFGQGTRLTVV.

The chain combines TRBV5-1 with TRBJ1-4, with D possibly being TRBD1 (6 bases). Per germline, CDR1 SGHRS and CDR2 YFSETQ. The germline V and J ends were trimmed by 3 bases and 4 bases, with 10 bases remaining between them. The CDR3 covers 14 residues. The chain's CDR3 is CASSSGVLNEKLFF. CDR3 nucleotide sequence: TGCGCCAGCAGCTCAGGGGTACTTAATGAAAAACTGTTTTTT.

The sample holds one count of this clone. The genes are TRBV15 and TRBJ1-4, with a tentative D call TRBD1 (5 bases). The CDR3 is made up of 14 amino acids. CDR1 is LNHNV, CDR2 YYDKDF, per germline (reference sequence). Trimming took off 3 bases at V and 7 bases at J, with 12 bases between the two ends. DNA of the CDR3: TGTGCCACCAGCAGGAACCCAGGGAGTGAAAAACTGTTTTTT. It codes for CATSRNPGSEKLFF.

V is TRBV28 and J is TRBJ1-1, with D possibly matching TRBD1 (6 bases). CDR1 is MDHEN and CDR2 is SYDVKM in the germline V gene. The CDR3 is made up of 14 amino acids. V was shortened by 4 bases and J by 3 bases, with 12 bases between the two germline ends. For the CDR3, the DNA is TGTGCCAGCAGTTGGGGCAGGGGAGACACTGAAGCTTTCTTT. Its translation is CASSWGRGDTEAFF.

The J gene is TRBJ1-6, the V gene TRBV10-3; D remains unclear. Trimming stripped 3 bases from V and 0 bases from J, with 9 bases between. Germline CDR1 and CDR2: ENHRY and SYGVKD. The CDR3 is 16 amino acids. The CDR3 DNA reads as TGTGCCATCAGTGACCGGACCCGCTCCTATAATTCACCCCTCCACTTT. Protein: CAISDRTRSYNSPLHF.

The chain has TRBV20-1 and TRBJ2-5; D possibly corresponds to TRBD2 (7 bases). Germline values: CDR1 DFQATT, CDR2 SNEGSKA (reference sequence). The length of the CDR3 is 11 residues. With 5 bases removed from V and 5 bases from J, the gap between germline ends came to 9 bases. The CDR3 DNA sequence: TGCAGTGCTTGGGGGGGCGAGACCCAGTACTTC. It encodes CSAWGGETQYF.

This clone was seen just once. CDR3 residues: CASSALAGGQETQYF. The CDR3 coding sequence is TGTGCCAGCAGCGCTTTAGCGGGGGGGCAAGAGACCCAGTACTTC. V and J are TRBV9 and TRBJ2-5; 11 bases agree with TRBD2. There are 15 residues in the CDR3. The ends lost 3 bases at V and 2 bases at J; junction bases unmatched: 3. Germline CDR1 and CDR2: SGDLS and YYNGEE.

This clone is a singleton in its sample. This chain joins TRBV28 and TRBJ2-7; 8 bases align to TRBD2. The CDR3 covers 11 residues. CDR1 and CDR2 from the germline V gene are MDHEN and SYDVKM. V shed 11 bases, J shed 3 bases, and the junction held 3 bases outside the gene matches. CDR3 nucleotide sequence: TGTGCCGCGGGGGGAGACTACGAGCAGTACTTC. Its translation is CAAGGDYEQYF.

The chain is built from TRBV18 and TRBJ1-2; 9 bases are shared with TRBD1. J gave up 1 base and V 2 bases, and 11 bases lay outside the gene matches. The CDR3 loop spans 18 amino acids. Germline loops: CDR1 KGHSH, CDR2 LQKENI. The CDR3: CASSPTPGQGAFNYGYTF. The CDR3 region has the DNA TGTGCCAGCTCACCAACCCCGGGACAGGGAGCCTTTAACTATGGCTACACCTTC. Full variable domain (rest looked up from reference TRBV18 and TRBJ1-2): NAGVMQNPRHLVRRRGQEARLRCSPMKGHSHVYWYRQLPEEGLKFMVYLQKENIIDESGMPKERFSAEFPKEGPSILRIQQVVRGDSAAYFCASSPTPGQGAFNYGYTFGSGTRLTVV.

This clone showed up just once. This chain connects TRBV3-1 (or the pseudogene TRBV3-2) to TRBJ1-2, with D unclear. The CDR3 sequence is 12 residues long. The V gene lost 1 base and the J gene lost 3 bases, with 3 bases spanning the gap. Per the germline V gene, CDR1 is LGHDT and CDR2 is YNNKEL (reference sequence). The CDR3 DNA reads TGTGCCAGCAGCCAAGTAGACTATGGCTACACCTTC. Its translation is CASSQVDYGYTF.

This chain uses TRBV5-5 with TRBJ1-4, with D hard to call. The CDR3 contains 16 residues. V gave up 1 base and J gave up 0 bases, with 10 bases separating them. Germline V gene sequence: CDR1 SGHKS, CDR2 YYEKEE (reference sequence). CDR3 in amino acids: CASSLTGGTTNEKLFF. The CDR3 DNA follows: TGTGCCAGCAGCTTGACGGGAGGGACAACTAATGAAAAACTGTTTTTT.

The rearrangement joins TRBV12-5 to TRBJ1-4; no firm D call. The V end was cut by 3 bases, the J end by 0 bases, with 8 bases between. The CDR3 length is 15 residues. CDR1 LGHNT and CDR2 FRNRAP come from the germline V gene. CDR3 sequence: CASGLGFATNEKLFF. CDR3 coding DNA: TGTGCTAGTGGTTTAGGGTTTGCAACTAATGAAAAACTGTTTTTT.

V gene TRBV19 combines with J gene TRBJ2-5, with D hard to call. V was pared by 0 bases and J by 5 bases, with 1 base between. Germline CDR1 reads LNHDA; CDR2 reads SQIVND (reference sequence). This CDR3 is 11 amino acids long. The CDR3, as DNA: TGTGCCAGTAGTATAGACGAGACCCAGTACTTC. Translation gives CASSIDETQYF.

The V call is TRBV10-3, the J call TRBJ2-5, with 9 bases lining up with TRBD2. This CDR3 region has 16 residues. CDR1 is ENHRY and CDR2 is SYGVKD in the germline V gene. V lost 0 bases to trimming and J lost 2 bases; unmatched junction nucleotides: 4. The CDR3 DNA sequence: TGTGCCATCAGTGAGTCGAGGAGCGGGGGGCAAGAGACCCAGTACTTC. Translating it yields CAISESRSGGQETQYF.

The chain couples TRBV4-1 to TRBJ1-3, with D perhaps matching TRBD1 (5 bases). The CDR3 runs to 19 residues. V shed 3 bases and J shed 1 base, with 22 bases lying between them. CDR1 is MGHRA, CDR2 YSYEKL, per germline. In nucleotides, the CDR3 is TGCGCCAGCAGCCAGGGCGGGACGGGGAGTTTGGGTTCTGGAAACACCATATATTTT. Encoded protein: CASSQGGTGSLGSGNTIYF.

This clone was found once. CDR3 in amino acids: CAISDQGQGLYGYTF. In DNA form, the CDR3 reads TGTGCCATCAGTGATCAAGGACAGGGGTTATATGGCTACACCTTC. This chain joins TRBV10-3 and TRBJ1-2; 9 bases match TRBD1. Losses at the gene ends were 3 bases for V and 5 bases for J; bases not matched to a gene: 7. Germline assignment: CDR1 ENHRY and CDR2 SYGVKD. The CDR3 is made up of 15 amino acids.

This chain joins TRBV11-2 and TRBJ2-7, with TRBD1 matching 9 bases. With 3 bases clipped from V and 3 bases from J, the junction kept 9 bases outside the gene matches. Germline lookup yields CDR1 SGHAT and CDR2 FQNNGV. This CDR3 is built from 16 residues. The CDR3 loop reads CASSLVTGGWGYEQYF. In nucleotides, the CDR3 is TGTGCCAGCAGCTTGGTTACAGGGGGCTGGGGCTACGAGCAGTACTTC.

The CDR3 loop is CASSQSGTGKNTEAFF. The CDR3 nucleotides read TGTGCCAGCAGCCAATCCGGGACAGGGAAAAACACTGAAGCTTTCTTT. The J gene is TRBJ1-1, the V gene TRBV3-1 (or the pseudogene TRBV3-2); 9 nucleotides align to TRBD1. Germline lookup yields CDR1 LGHDT and CDR2 YNNKEL (reference sequence). V shed 2 bases and J 2 bases; nucleotides not matched to a gene: 6. The CDR3 sequence is 16 residues long.